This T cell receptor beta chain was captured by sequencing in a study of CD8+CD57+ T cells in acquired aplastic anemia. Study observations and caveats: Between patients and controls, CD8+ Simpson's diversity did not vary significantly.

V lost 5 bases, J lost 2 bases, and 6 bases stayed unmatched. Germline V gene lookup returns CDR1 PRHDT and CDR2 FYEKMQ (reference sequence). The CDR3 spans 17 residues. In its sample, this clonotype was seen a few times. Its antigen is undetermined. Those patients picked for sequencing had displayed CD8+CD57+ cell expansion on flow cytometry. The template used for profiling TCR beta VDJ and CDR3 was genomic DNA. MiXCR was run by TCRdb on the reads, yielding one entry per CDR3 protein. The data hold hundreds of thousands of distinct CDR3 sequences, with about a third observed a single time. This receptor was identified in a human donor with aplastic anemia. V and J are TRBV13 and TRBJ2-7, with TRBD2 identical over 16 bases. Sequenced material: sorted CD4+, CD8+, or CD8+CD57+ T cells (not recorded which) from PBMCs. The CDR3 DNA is TGTGCCAGCAGCCCCGGGACTAGCGGGAGGGCCCCCTACGAGCAGTACTTC. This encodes CASSPGTSGRAPYEQYF.